This T cell receptor beta chain comes out of a study of brain metastases from non-small cell lung cancer. Only in-frame clones appear in the TCRdb table, and some are missing; sequencing was by immunoSEQ multiplex PCR. The table shows 3,200 or so clones, with almost 90% occurring only once. Turning to this clone: At one of its ends the junction is not consistent with the germline gene, which may arise from a read error.

The CDR3 spans 14 residues. The germline CDR1 and CDR2 sequences are GTSNPN and SVGIG (reference sequence). The material sequenced was primary lung tumor tissue. The genes are TRBV30 and TRBJ2-5, with D possibly TRBD2 on 6 matching bases. The sequence was collected from a donor over 35 with non-small cell lung cancer. Here the CDR3 reads CAWSVEASEETQYF. The CDR3 nucleotides are TGTGCCTGGAGTGTGGAGGCTAGCGAAGAAACCCAGTACTTC.